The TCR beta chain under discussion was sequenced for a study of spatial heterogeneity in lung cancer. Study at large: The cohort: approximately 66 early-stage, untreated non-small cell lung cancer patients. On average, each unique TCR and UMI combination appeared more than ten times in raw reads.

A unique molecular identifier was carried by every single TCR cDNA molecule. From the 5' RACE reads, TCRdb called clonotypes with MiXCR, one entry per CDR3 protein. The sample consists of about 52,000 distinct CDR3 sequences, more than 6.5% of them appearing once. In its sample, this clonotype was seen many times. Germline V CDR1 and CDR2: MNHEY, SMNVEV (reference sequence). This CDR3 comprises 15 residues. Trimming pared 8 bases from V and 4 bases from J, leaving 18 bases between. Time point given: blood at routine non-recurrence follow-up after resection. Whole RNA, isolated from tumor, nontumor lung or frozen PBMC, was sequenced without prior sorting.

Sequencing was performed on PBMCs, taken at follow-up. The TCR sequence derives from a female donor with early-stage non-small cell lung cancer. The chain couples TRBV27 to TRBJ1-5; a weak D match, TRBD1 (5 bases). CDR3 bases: TGTGCCAGCCCCCCCTGGAGACAGAATAATCAGCCCCAGCATTTT. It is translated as CASPPWRQNNQPQHF.